The 21 T cell receptor beta chains listed next were all sequenced from one sample in a study of cytomegalovirus exposure and HLA in healthy donors. This PCR relied on a set of 60 Vbeta primers and 13 Jbeta primers. Data came from immunoSEQ multiplex PCR; TCRdb stores just in-frame clones and leaves some out. Among tens of thousands of clones listed, 82% were seen once. Material for sequencing was PBMCs. The receptors stem from a young man in good health and CMV-seronegative.

This clone has only a few counts. This specimen includes other DNA sequences encoding the same CDR3. The rearrangement joins TRBV7-3 to TRBJ2-2, with TRBD1 matching over 8 bases. Germline V gene data show CDR1 as SGHTA and CDR2 as FQGTGA. V lost 5 bases to trimming and J lost 5 bases; unmatched junction nucleotides: 7. CDR3 size: 15 residues. CDR3 DNA: TGTGCCAGCAGCCAAACAGGGGGTGGGACCGGGGAGCTGTTTTTT. It encodes CASSQTGGGTGELFF. The full variable domain, in which reference TRBV7-3 and TRBJ2-2 provide the parts outside the CDR3, is GAGVSQTPSNKVTEKGKYVELRCDPISGHTALYWYRQSLGQGPEFLIYFQGTGAADDSGLPNDRFFAVRPEGSVSTLKIQRTERGDSAVYLCASSQTGGGTGELFFGEGSRLTVL.

V and J are TRBV6-4 and TRBJ1-2; 8 nucleotides match TRBD1. V trimming: 8 bases; J trimming: 4 bases; junction bases outside the gene matches: 15. Germline CDR1 reads MRHNA; CDR2 reads SNTAGT. This CDR3 has 16 amino acids. DNA for the CDR3: TGTGCCAGCGTTGGGGGACAGGTAAAGGAAACCTATGGCTACACCTTC. This gives the protein CASVGGQVKETYGYTF.

The chain joins TRBV4-1 to TRBJ2-1; no reliable D call. Trimming left V 3 bases short and J 2 bases short, with 11 bases between. This CDR3 is built from 15 residues. Germline assignment: CDR1 MGHRA and CDR2 YSYEKL. The CDR3 loop is CASSQGNTPYNEQFF. CDR3 DNA: TGCGCCAGCAGCCAGGGCAATACACCCTACAATGAGCAGTTCTTC.

The genes are TRBV12-5 and TRBJ2-1; D not resolved. Trimming took 1 base from V and 7 from J, leaving 11 bases between them. Germline lookup yields CDR1 LGHNT and CDR2 FRNRAP. CDR3 size: 14 residues. CDR3 loop: CASGLGGRMNEQFF. The DNA of the CDR3 is TGTGCTAGTGGTTTGGGAGGAAGGATGAATGAGCAGTTCTTC.

This clone came up a few times. This chain connects TRBV30 to TRBJ1-3; no reliable D call. V was shortened by 3 bases and J by 0 bases, with 12 bases between the two germline ends. Germline V gene lookup returns CDR1 GTSNPN and CDR2 SVGIG (reference sequence). The CDR3 covers 15 residues. The CDR3 sequence is CAWSGRRSSGNTIYF. As DNA, the CDR3 is TGTGCCTGGAGCGGCAGGCGAAGCTCTGGAAACACCATATATTTT.

This clone showed up just once. The chain combines TRBV28 with TRBJ2-1, with TRBD1 identical over 7 bases. The CDR3 is 15 residues long. With 8 bases clipped from V and 1 base from J, the junction kept 8 bases outside the gene matches. The germline CDR1 and CDR2 sequences are MDHEN and SYDVKM. In DNA form, the CDR3 reads TGTGCCAGCCTCCTAAAGACAGGGTCCTACAATGAGCAGTTCTTC. This gives the protein CASLLKTGSYNEQFF.

The chain recombines TRBV28 with TRBJ1-1; a weak D match, TRBD1 (5 bases). Germline assignment: CDR1 MDHEN and CDR2 SYDVKM. Trimming removed 5 bases from V and 1 base from J, with 11 bases in between. The length of the CDR3 is 14 residues. The CDR3 reads CASSPTGPNTEAFF. The DNA of the CDR3 is TGTGCCAGCAGTCCAACAGGACCGAACACTGAAGCTTTCTTT.

The V gene is TRBV5-8, the J gene TRBJ1-2; 7 positions agree with TRBD1. CDR3 size: 15 residues. Germline CDR1 and CDR2: SGHTS and YDEGEE. V trimming: 1 base; J trimming: 5 bases; junction bases outside the gene matches: 8. CDR3 nucleotides: TGTGCCAGCAGCTTGAGGACCCAGGGGGTGTATGGCTACACCTTC. It is translated as CASSLRTQGVYGYTF. Combining the CDR3 with reference TRBV5-8 and TRBJ1-2 gives the whole variable domain EAGVTQSPTHLIKTRGQQATLRCSPISGHTSVYWYQQALGLGLQFLLWYDEGEERNRGNFPPRFSGRQFPNYSSELNVNALELEDSALYLCASSLRTQGVYGYTFGSGTRLTVV.

This chain connects TRBV19 to TRBJ2-3; 13 positions match TRBD2. Trimming removed 10 bases from V and 8 bases from J; junction bases left unmatched: 21. The V gene's germline CDR1 is LNHDA and CDR2 SQIVND (reference sequence). The CDR3 totals 18 residues. CDR3 in amino acids: CATSRRTSGSISWGTQYF. The CDR3 DNA reads as TGTGCCACCTCTAGACGGACTAGCGGGAGCATAAGCTGGGGTACGCAGTATTTT.

For this clone: Other DNA sequences of this sample code for an identical CDR3. V and J are TRBV7-9 and TRBJ1-5; D unclear. The CDR3 sequence is 12 residues long. Germline V gene data show CDR1 as SEHNR and CDR2 as FQNEAQ (reference sequence). V was pared by 5 bases and J by 3 bases, with 5 bases between. CDR3 protein: CASSLLNQPQHF. As DNA, the CDR3 is TGTGCCAGCAGCCTTCTCAATCAGCCCCAGCATTTT. The full variable domain, its missing parts supplied by reference TRBV7-9 and TRBJ1-5, is DTGVSQNPRHKITKRGQNVTFRCDPISEHNRLYWYRQTLGQGPEFLTYFQNEAQLEKSRLLSDRFSAERPKGSFSTLEIQRTEQGDSAMYLCASSLLNQPQHFGDGTRLSIL.

V usage is TRBV5-1 and J usage is TRBJ2-1; 9 positions agree with TRBD1. The ends lost 4 bases at V and 13 bases at J; junction bases unmatched: 9. Germline V gives CDR1 SGHRS, CDR2 YFSETQ. The CDR3 is 13 amino acids. In DNA, the CDR3 is TGCGCCAGCAGCCCACGGCCGGGACAGGGACAGTTCTTC. Translating it yields CASSPRPGQGQFF.

The J gene is TRBJ2-2, the V gene TRBV30; 14 bases map to TRBD2. CDR3 length: 19 amino acids. Trimming cost V 2 bases and J 1 base; bases outside gene matches: 9. Germline V gene lookup returns CDR1 GTSNPN and CDR2 SVGIG (reference sequence). The CDR3 is CAWSTRIGLAGGNTGELFF. CDR3 in DNA: TGTGCCTGGAGTACCCGGATAGGACTAGCGGGAGGGAACACCGGGGAGCTGTTTTTT.

The genes are TRBV28 and TRBJ1-5, with a tentative D call TRBD1 (6 bases). Trimming removed 8 bases at V and 3 bases at J, with 17 bases between. Looked up from germline, CDR1 is MDHEN and CDR2 is SYDVKM. The length of the CDR3 is 15 residues. The CDR3 loop reads CASSGPGQNNQPQHF. CDR3 nucleotide sequence: TGTGCCAGCTCCGGGCCAGGACAGAACAATCAGCCCCAGCATTTT. The variable domain in full, with the rest retrieved from reference TRBV28 and TRBJ1-5, is DVKVTQSSRYLVKRTGEKVFLECVQDMDHENMFWYRQDPGLGLRLIYFSYDVKMKEKGDIPEGYSVSREKKERFSLILESASTNQTSMYLCASSGPGQNNQPQHFGDGTRLSIL.

The genes are TRBV28 and TRBJ2-7; D not resolved. Germline V CDR1 and CDR2: MDHEN, SYDVKM. This CDR3 region has 15 residues. V was pared by 6 bases and J by 0 bases, with 15 bases between. The CDR3 region has the DNA TGTGCCAGCAGGACCGCCGGGTCGCCCTCCTACGAGCAGTACTTC. Residues: CASRTAGSPSYEQYF.

CDR3: CASSLGLGGARFF. In DNA, the CDR3 is TGTGCCAGCAGCCTCGGACTAGGGGGGGCCCGATTCTTC. This chain joins TRBV5-8 and TRBJ2-1; maybe TRBD2 (7 bases). The CDR3 runs 13 residues. Germline values: CDR1 SGHTS, CDR2 YDEGEE. Trimming left V 4 bases short and J 16 bases short, with 21 bases between.

This chain links TRBV6-5 with TRBJ1-5; D ambiguous. V was trimmed by 6 bases and J by 1 base, leaving 10 bases between them. The CDR3 is 14 amino acids. Germline V lookup: CDR1 MNHEY, CDR2 SVGAGI. CDR3 residues: CASREMRSNQPQHF. CDR3 sequence (DNA): TGTGCCAGCAGGGAAATGAGGAGCAATCAGCCCCAGCATTTT.

This chain joins TRBV15 and TRBJ1-1; TRBD1 aligns across 9 bases. Germline V CDR1 and CDR2: LNHNV, YYDKDF (reference sequence). This CDR3 spans 15 amino acids. The V and J ends lost 3 bases and 10 bases, in that order; junction bases with no gene match: 12. The CDR3 DNA follows: TGTGCCACCAGCAGCCTACCCCGGGACAGGGTAATAGCTTTCTTT. Translating gives CATSSLPRDRVIAFF. Looking up the rest from reference TRBV15 and TRBJ1-1 gives the full variable domain: DAMVIQNPRYQVTQFGKPVTLSCSQTLNHNVMYWYQQKSSQAPKLLFHYYDKDFNNEADTPDNFQSRRPNTSFCFLDIRSPGLGDTAMYLCATSSLPRDRVIAFFGQGTRLTVV.

This chain joins TRBV28 and TRBJ2-5; 8 bases line up with TRBD1. CDR1 MDHEN and CDR2 SYDVKM come from the germline V gene. The CDR3 has 13 amino acids. V shed 10 bases, J shed 3 bases, and the junction held 7 bases outside the gene matches. CDR3 bases: TGTGCCATCGAAGACAGGGGAAAAGAGACCCAGTACTTC. This codes for CAIEDRGKETQYF.

The chain carries TRBV30 and TRBJ2-7; D might be TRBD2 (5 bases). The CDR3 runs to 15 residues. CDR1 GTSNPN and CDR2 SVGIG come from the germline V gene (reference sequence). The ends were cut back, 0 bases at V and 5 bases at J, with 17 bases in the middle. CDR3 coding DNA: TGTGCCTGGAGTGTACTATCTACGGGGTCCAACGAGCAGTACTTC. Protein product: CAWSVLSTGSNEQYF. The variable domain in full, completed from reference TRBV30 and TRBJ2-7, reads SQTIHQWPATLVQPVGSPLSLECTVEGTSNPNLYWYRQAAGRGLQLLFYSVGIGQISSEVPQNLSASRPQDRQFILSSKKLLLSDSGFYLCAWSVLSTGSNEQYFGPGTRLTVT.

Only a few counts were recorded for this clone. This sequence joins TRBV2 and TRBJ2-5, with 8 positions matching TRBD1. The V and J ends lost 5 bases and 5 bases, in that order; junction bases with no gene match: 10. Germline CDR1 and CDR2: SNHLY and FYNNEI. The length of the CDR3 is 15 residues. CDR3 nucleotides: TGTGCCAGCAGTATGGGGGACAGGAAGGCGGAGACCCAGTACTTC. Translated: CASSMGDRKAETQYF.

Turning to this clone: One junction end disagrees with the germline gene, perhaps due to a read error. The rearrangement joins TRBV7-7 to TRBJ1-1; D is ambiguous. Germline assignment: CDR1 SSHAT and CDR2 FNYEAQ (reference sequence). The CDR3 sequence is 13 residues long. In DNA, the CDR3 is TGTGCTAGCAGCTTCGGGAGAAACACTGAAGCTTTCTTT. Translating it yields CASSFGRNTEAFF.